A single sample is the source of the 3 T cell receptor beta chains below, sequenced in a study of blood T cell repertoires in COVID-19. Measured with immunoSEQ multiplex PCR; TCRdb has only the in-frame clones, and not every one. The sample yields about 34,000 clones, roughly three quarters seen once. Specimen: peripheral blood. The receptor source for this set is a human donor in a cohort sampled during active COVID-19.

This clone has only one observation. This chain uses TRBV7-8 with TRBJ1-2; D possibly corresponds to TRBD1 (6 bases). CDR1 and CDR2 (germline): SGHVS, FQNEAQ. The CDR3 is 13 amino acids. Deletions cut 5 bases from V and 2 bases from J, with 9 bases between. CDR3 protein: CASSSGTNYGYTF. The CDR3 nucleotides read TGTGCCAGCAGCAGCGGGACAAACTATGGCTACACCTTC.

This sequence joins TRBV5-1 and TRBJ2-7; 7 bases agree with TRBD2. CDR1 is SGHRS and CDR2 is YFSETQ in the germline V gene. Germline trimming cut 3 bases from V and 4 bases from J; bases unmatched to any gene: 7. This CDR3 is built from 14 residues. The CDR3: CASSSAGGLYEQYF. In DNA form, the CDR3 reads TGCGCCAGCAGCTCCGCCGGGGGGTTATACGAGCAGTACTTC.

J is TRBJ1-2 and V is TRBV30; TRBD1 aligns across 10 bases. CDR3 size: 16 residues. From germline, CDR1 is GTSNPN and CDR2 SVGIG (reference sequence). Trimming removed 1 base from V and 4 bases from J; junction bases left unmatched: 9. The CDR3 here is CAWSGLRDRGLYGYTF. The CDR3 nucleotides are TGTGCCTGGAGTGGTCTGAGGGACAGGGGTCTCTATGGCTACACCTTC.